These 27 T cell receptor beta chains came from one sample sequenced in a study of cytomegalovirus exposure and HLA in healthy donors (dated by TCRdb to about 2017). Library preparation was by the immunoSEQ multiplex PCR assay. For the multiplex PCR, a mixture combining 60 forward primers for TCR Vbeta segments and 13 reverse primers for TCR Jbeta segments was used. TCRdb limited this immuneACCESS table to in-frame rearrangements with V and J called. A share of clones is missing; checked studies link under half to unresolved V genes, and the rest is unexplained. In this sample the table shows around 140,000 clones, under 85% of which occur a single time. Approximately 4.2% of the sample lies in the top ten. Sequencing input: PBMCs. The origin of the receptors is a male donor in good health and CMV-seropositive.

The CDR3 sequence is CASSLRSGNGYTF. The DNA for the CDR3 is TGTGCCAGCAGCTTACGGTCGGGGAATGGCTACACCTTC. J is TRBJ1-2 and V is TRBV7-9; D is undetermined. The germline V gene encodes CDR1 SEHNR and CDR2 FQNEAQ (reference sequence). The V and J ends lost 2 bases and 6 bases respectively, with 10 bases between them. This CDR3 comprises 13 residues.

The genes are TRBV5-4 and TRBJ1-2; TRBD1 matches 9 bases. J lost 7 bases, V lost 4 bases, and 8 bases had no gene match. The CDR3 totals 14 residues. Germline CDR1 is SGHNT and CDR2 is YYREEE (reference sequence). CDR3 nucleotides: TGTGCCAGCAGCGCCGGGACAGGGACGGTTGGCTACACCTTC. Translating gives CASSAGTGTVGYTF. Looking up the rest from reference TRBV5-4 and TRBJ1-2 gives the full variable domain: ETGVTQSPTHLIKTRGQQVTLRCSSQSGHNTVSWYQQALGQGPQFIFQYYREEENGRGNFPPRFSGLQFPNYSSELNVNALELDDSALYLCASSAGTGTVGYTFGSGTRLTVV.

In its sample, this clone was seen once. The chain is built from TRBV28 and TRBJ2-3, with D unresolved. There are 14 residues in the CDR3. Germline CDR1 and CDR2: MDHEN and SYDVKM. V was pared by 1 base and J by 3 bases, with 8 bases between. This CDR3 reads CASSLSLATDTQYF. The CDR3 DNA reads TGTGCCAGCAGTTTATCCCTGGCTACAGATACGCAGTATTTT. The whole variable domain, filled in from reference TRBV28 and TRBJ2-3, reads DVKVTQSSRYLVKRTGEKVFLECVQDMDHENMFWYRQDPGLGLRLIYFSYDVKMKEKGDIPEGYSVSREKKERFSLILESASTNQTSMYLCASSLSLATDTQYFGPGTRLTVL.

This clone has a single count. This rearrangement joins TRBV6-5 to TRBJ2-3; 10 nucleotides line up with TRBD2. The CDR3 runs to 15 residues. CDR1 is MNHEY and CDR2 is SVGAGI in the germline V gene. J gave up 6 bases and V 2 bases, and 5 bases lay outside the gene matches. This CDR3 reads CASSYERGGQDTQYF. CDR3 nucleotides: TGTGCCAGCAGTTACGAGCGGGGGGGCCAGGATACGCAGTATTTT.

This rearrangement joins TRBV6-1 to TRBJ1-5; TRBD1 aligns across 7 bases. The length of the CDR3 is 14 residues. V trimming: 8 bases; J trimming: 2 bases; junction bases outside the gene matches: 6. Per germline, CDR1 MNHNS and CDR2 SASEGT. The chain's CDR3 is CASLTGVGNQPQHF. In nucleotides, the CDR3 is TGTGCCAGCCTTACAGGGGTCGGCAATCAGCCCCAGCATTTT.

A remark on this clone: At the DNA level, this CDR3 is encoded by other sequences in the same sample as well. The genes are TRBV27 and TRBJ2-2; D gene unclear. Deletions cut 6 bases from V and 4 bases from J, with 9 bases between. CDR3 size: 13 residues. Germline V CDR1 and CDR2: MNHEY, SMNVEV (reference sequence). This CDR3 is CASSFLITGELFF. The CDR3 DNA sequence: TGTGCCAGCAGCTTTCTAATCACCGGGGAGCTGTTTTTT.

This clone occurred once. The chain has TRBV27 and TRBJ2-3, with a weak D call TRBD2 (5 bases). V was pared by 2 bases and J by 1 base, with 13 bases between. The CDR3 covers 16 residues. The V gene's germline CDR1 is MNHEY and CDR2 SMNVEV (reference sequence). The CDR3 reads CASSLLLAGGTDTQYF. The CDR3 DNA reads as TGTGCCAGCAGTTTACTTCTAGCAGGAGGCACAGATACGCAGTATTTT.

V is TRBV5-8 and J is TRBJ2-6; D uncertain. The germline V and J ends were trimmed by 4 bases and 2 bases, with 10 bases remaining between them. The germline gives CDR1 SGHTS, CDR2 YDEGEE. The CDR3 runs to 15 residues. CDR3 nucleotides: TGTGCCAGCAGCCTACAGAGCCCTGGGGCCAACGTCCTGACTTTC. Protein sequence: CASSLQSPGANVLTF.

The rearrangement joins TRBV5-1 to TRBJ2-1; D not resolved. With 0 bases removed from V and 7 bases from J, the gap between germline ends came to 8 bases. The CDR3 has 13 amino acids. In germline, CDR1 is SGHRS, CDR2 YFSETQ. CDR3 coding DNA: TGCGCCAGCAGCTTGGTAGCTCGGAATGAGCAGTTCTTC. Translated: CASSLVARNEQFF.

Only one count was recorded for this clone. J is TRBJ1-1 and V is TRBV6-5; 11 bases match TRBD1. The CDR3 spans 15 residues. CDR1 is MNHEY and CDR2 is SVGAGI in the germline V gene. V dropped 2 bases and J dropped 8; count of bases not matched to a gene: 7. CDR3 region: CASSYAGTGGTEAFF. As DNA, the CDR3 is TGTGCCAGCAGTTACGCCGGGACAGGGGGTACAGAAGCTTTCTTT.

This chain connects TRBV5-6 to TRBJ2-3; D is ambiguous. With 2 bases removed from V and 5 bases from J, the gap between germline ends came to 12 bases. CDR1 and CDR2 from the germline V gene are SGHDT and YYEEEE. The CDR3 length is 14 residues. The chain's CDR3 is CASSLLLLLDTQYF. Written as DNA, the CDR3 is TGTGCCAGCAGCTTACTACTCCTACTAGATACGCAGTATTTT.

The genes are TRBV18 and TRBJ2-7; D possibly corresponds to TRBD1 (7 bases). Germline V gives CDR1 KGHSH, CDR2 LQKENI. The CDR3 has 14 residues. Trimming shortened V by 3 bases and J by 3 bases, and 12 bases separated the two germline ends. CDR3 in amino acids: CASSPGQDYYEQYF. In DNA form, the CDR3 reads TGTGCCAGCTCACCCGGACAGGACTACTACGAGCAGTACTTC.

This clone showed up just a few times. The rearrangement uses TRBV7-9 and TRBJ2-7; 9 positions match TRBD2. The CDR3 contains 14 residues. Per the germline V gene, CDR1 is SEHNR and CDR2 is FQNEAQ (reference sequence). V trimming: 3 bases; J trimming: 4 bases; junction bases outside the gene matches: 4. CDR3 residues: CASSFPGLAYEQYF. CDR3 nucleotide sequence: TGTGCCAGCAGCTTCCCGGGACTAGCTTACGAGCAGTACTTC.

The DNA for the CDR3 is TGTGCCAGTAGTCAAGGACAGTCCTATGGCTACACCTTC. Its translation: CASSQGQSYGYTF. This sequence joins TRBV19 and TRBJ1-2; D is perhaps TRBD1 (6 bases). CDR3 length: 13 amino acids. The V gene lost 5 bases and the J gene lost 4 bases, with 11 bases spanning the gap. From germline, CDR1 is LNHDA and CDR2 SQIVND (reference sequence).

J is TRBJ2-5 and V is TRBV30; TRBD1 is a possible D gene (6 bases). The CDR3 has 14 amino acids. With 1 base removed from V and 5 bases from J, the gap between germline ends came to 14 bases. The germline V gene has CDR1 GTSNPN and CDR2 SVGIG (reference sequence). CDR3 in amino acids: CAWSAQGAMETQYF. CDR3 DNA: TGTGCCTGGAGTGCACAGGGAGCAATGGAGACCCAGTACTTC.

Only one count was recorded for this clone. A junction boundary mismatches the germline segment, possibly from a read error. The chain uses TRBV7-9 and TRBJ2-2; D is ambiguous. The germline gives CDR1 SEHNR, CDR2 FQNEAQ (reference sequence). The CDR3 has 12 residues. The CDR3 nucleotides are TGTTCCAGCAGCCTTGAGACCGGGGAGCTGTTTTTT. It translates to CSSSLETGELFF.

This chain joins TRBV5-1 and TRBJ1-1, with D possibly being TRBD1 (5 bases). Germline CDR1 SGHRS, CDR2 YFSETQ. The length of the CDR3 is 14 residues. V gave up 1 base and J gave up 8 bases, with 15 bases separating them. This chain's CDR3 is CASSLQGGVSEAFF. CDR3 nucleotides: TGCGCCAGCAGCTTGCAGGGTGGCGTTTCGGAAGCTTTCTTT.

V usage is TRBV5-1 and J usage is TRBJ1-1; 7 bases map to TRBD1. Per germline, CDR1 SGHRS and CDR2 YFSETQ. Trimming took 9 bases from V and 0 from J; bases not matched to a gene: 8. The length of the CDR3 is 14 residues. The CDR3 DNA sequence: TGCGCCACCCGAGCGACAGGGATGAACACTGAAGCTTTCTTT. Amino acids: CATRATGMNTEAFF. Complete variable domain (other parts from reference TRBV5-1 and TRBJ1-1): KAGVTQTPRYLIKTRGQQVTLSCSPISGHRSVSWYQQTPGQGLQFLFEYFSETQRNKGNFPGRFSGRQFSNSRSEMNVSTLELGDSALYLCATRATGMNTEAFFGQGTRLTVV.

The chain couples TRBV6-5 to TRBJ2-7; TRBD2 agrees at 11 bases. CDR1 MNHEY and CDR2 SVGAGI come from the germline V gene. The CDR3 loop spans 14 amino acids. J lost 4 bases, V lost 5 bases, and 4 bases had no gene match. DNA for the CDR3: TGTGCCAGCAGTCCGGGGACTAGCGGTTACGAGCAGTACTTC. Its protein product is CASSPGTSGYEQYF.

V is TRBV7-9 and J is TRBJ2-5; D may be TRBD1 (6 bases). V was cut by 2 bases and J by 5 bases, with 9 bases left in between. Germline V gene sequence: CDR1 SEHNR, CDR2 FQNEAQ (reference sequence). The CDR3 is 13 amino acids. The CDR3 loop reads CASSLPTGETQYF. CDR3 sequence (DNA): TGTGCCAGCAGCTTACCTACAGGGGAGACCCAGTACTTC.

CDR3 protein: CASSLGTSGGRTDTQYF. The CDR3 DNA is TGTGCCAGCAGCTTAGGGACTAGCGGGGGACGCACAGATACGCAGTATTTT. This chain links TRBV11-1 with TRBJ2-3; 13 bases fit TRBD2. With 1 base clipped from V and 1 base from J, the junction kept 2 bases outside the gene matches. Germline CDR1 and CDR2: SGHAT and FQDESV (reference sequence). This CDR3 is built from 17 residues. Combining the CDR3 with reference TRBV11-1 and TRBJ2-3 gives the whole variable domain EAEVAQSPRYKITEKSQAVAFWCDPISGHATLYWYRQILGQGPELLVQFQDESVVDDSQLPKDRFSAERLKGVDSTLKIQPAELGDSAMYLCASSLGTSGGRTDTQYFGPGTRLTVL.

This clone showed up just a few times. This chain uses TRBV7-9 with TRBJ2-3; D may be TRBD2 (5 bases). This CDR3 region has 15 residues. Germline V gene sequence: CDR1 SEHNR, CDR2 FQNEAQ (reference sequence). Between the trimmed V and J ends, which lost 1 base and 7 bases, there was a span of 15 bases. DNA for the CDR3: TGTGCCAGCAGCTTAGTCGGGGATATGACGTATACGCAGTATTTT. Translated: CASSLVGDMTYTQYF.

The CDR3 bases are TGTGCCAGCAGCGTAGGAAATAGCGGATCCTACGAGCAGTACTTC. Translating it yields CASSVGNSGSYEQYF. The V call is TRBV9, the J call TRBJ2-5, with D perhaps TRBD2 (6 bases). The better agreement between TRBJ2-7 and the DNA end casts doubt on the J call. The germline gives CDR1 SGDLS, CDR2 YYNGEE. This CDR3 has 15 residues.

This clone was detected only once. V is TRBV7-9 and J is TRBJ2-5; the D gene is possibly TRBD2 (5 bases). V lost 0 bases and J lost 5, with 7 bases in between. The germline gives CDR1 SEHNR, CDR2 FQNEAQ (reference sequence). CDR3 length equals 13 residues. The CDR3 sequence: CASSLAGGETQYF. The CDR3 DNA sequence: TGTGCCAGCAGCTTAGCGGGCGGGGAGACCCAGTACTTC.

The rearrangement links TRBV14 to TRBJ2-1, with 8 bases lining up with TRBD1. V lost 3 bases and J lost 9; bases outside the gene matches: 10. There are 15 residues in the CDR3. Germline-derived CDR1 and CDR2 are SGHDN and FVKESK. CDR3 nucleotides: TGTGCCAGCAGCCAGACAGGGGCGCGAGTGGGTGAGCAGTTCTTC. Translating it yields CASSQTGARVGEQFF.

The chain employs TRBV27 and TRBJ2-1; 7 nucleotides align to TRBD2. V shed 3 bases, J shed 3 bases, and the junction held 14 bases outside the gene matches. The CDR3 extends over 18 amino acids. Germline-derived CDR1 and CDR2 are MNHEY and SMNVEV (reference sequence). The CDR3 is CASSFPPRGDGYYNEQFF. The CDR3 nucleotides are TGTGCCAGCAGTTTCCCACCACGGGGGGACGGCTACTACAATGAGCAGTTCTTC.

V and J are TRBV28 and TRBJ2-7; TRBD1 aligns across 7 bases. Germline V CDR1 and CDR2: MDHEN, SYDVKM. There are 16 residues in the CDR3. Trimming cost V 2 bases and J 3 bases; bases outside gene matches: 10. The CDR3 DNA sequence: TGTGCCAGCAGTTTAGTACTTGTACAGGGGAGCTACGAGCAGTACTTC. As protein: CASSLVLVQGSYEQYF.